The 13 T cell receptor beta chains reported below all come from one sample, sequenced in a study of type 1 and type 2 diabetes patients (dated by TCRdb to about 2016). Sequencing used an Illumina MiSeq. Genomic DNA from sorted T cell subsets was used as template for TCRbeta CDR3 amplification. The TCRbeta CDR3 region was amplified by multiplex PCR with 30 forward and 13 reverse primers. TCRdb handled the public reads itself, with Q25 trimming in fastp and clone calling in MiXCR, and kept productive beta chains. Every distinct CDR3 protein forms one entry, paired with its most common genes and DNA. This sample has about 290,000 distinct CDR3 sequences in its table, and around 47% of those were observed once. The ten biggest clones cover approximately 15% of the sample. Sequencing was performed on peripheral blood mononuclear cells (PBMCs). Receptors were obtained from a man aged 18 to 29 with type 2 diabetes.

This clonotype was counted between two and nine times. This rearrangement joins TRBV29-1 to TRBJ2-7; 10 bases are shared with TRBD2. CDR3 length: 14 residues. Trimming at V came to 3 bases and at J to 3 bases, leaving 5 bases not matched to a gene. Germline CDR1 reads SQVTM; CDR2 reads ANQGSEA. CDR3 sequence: CSVEETSGVYEQYF. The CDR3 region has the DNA TGCAGCGTTGAGGAAACTAGCGGGGTCTACGAGCAGTACTTC.

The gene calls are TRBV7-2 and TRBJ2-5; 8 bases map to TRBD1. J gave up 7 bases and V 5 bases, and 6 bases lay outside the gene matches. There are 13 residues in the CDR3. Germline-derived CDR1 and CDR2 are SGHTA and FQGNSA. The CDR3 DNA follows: TGTGCCAGCAGCCTCAGGGGGCTTGGGACCCAGTACTTC. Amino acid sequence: CASSLRGLGTQYF. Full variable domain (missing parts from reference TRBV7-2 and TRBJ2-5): GAGVSQSPSNKVTEKGKDVELRCDPISGHTALYWYRQSLGQGLEFLIYFQGNSAPDKSGLPSDRFSAERTGGSVSTLTIQRTQQEDSAVYLCASSLRGLGTQYFGPGTRLLVL.

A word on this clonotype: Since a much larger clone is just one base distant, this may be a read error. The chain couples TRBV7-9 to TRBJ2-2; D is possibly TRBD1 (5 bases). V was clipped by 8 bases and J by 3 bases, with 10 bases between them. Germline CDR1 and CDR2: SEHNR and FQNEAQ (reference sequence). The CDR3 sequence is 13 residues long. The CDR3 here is CASGAPDTGELFF. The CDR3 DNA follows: TGTGCCAGCGGGGCCCCCGACACCGGGGAGCTGTTTTTT.

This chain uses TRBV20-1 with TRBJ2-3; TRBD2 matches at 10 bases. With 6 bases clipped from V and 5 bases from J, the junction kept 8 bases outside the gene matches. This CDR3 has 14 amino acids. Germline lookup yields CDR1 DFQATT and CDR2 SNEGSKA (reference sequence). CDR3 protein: CSATLAGVRDTQYF. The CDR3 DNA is TGCAGTGCCACCCTAGCGGGAGTTAGAGATACGCAGTATTTT.

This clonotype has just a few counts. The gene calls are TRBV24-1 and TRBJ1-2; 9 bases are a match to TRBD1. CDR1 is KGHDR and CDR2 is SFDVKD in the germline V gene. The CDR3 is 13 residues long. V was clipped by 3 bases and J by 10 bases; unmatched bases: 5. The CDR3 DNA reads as TGTGCCACCAGTGATCGGGACAGGGTTTCCTACACCTTC. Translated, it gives CATSDRDRVSYTF.

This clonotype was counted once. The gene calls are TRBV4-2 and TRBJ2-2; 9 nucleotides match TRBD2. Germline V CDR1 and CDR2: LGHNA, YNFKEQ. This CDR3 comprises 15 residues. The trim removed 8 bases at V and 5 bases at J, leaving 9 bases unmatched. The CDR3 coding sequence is TGTGCCAGCGGACATAGGACTAGCGTTACCGGGGAGCTGTTTTTT. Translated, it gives CASGHRTSVTGELFF.

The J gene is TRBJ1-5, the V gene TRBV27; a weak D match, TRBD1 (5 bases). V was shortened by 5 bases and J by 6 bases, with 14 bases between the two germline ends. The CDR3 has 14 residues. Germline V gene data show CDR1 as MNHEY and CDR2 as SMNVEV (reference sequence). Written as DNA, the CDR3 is TGTGCCAGCAGTGCCCAGGGAGTGGCTCAGCCCCAGCATTTT. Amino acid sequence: CASSAQGVAQPQHF.

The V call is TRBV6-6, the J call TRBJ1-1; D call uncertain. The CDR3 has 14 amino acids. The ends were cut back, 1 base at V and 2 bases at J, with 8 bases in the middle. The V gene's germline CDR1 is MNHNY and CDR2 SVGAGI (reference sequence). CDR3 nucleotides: TGTGCCAGCAGTTACTATCCCGAAAACACTGAAGCTTTCTTT. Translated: CASSYYPENTEAFF.

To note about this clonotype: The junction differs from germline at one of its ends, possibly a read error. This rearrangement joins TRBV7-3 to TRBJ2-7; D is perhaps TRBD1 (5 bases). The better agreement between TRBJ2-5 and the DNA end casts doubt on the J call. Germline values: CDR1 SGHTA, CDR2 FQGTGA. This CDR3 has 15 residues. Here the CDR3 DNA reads TGCGCCAGCAGCCAAGAGAAGCAGGGCGCGGAGACCCAGTACTTC. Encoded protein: CASSQEKQGAETQYF.

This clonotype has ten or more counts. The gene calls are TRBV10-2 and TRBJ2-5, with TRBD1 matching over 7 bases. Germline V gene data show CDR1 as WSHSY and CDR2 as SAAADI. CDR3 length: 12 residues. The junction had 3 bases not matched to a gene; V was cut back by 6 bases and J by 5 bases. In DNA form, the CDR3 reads TGCGCCAGCAGACAGGGGTGGGAGACCCAGTACTTC. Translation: CASRQGWETQYF.

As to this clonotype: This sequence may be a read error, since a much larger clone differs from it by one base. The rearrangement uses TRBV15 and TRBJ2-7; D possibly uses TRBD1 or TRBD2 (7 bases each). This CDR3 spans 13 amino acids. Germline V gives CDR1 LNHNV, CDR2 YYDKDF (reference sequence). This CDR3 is CATSRGGGDEQCF. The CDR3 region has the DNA TGTGCCACCAGCAGGGGAGGGGGCGACGAGCAGTGCTTC. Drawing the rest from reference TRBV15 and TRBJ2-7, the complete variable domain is DAMVIQNPRYQVTQFGKPVTLSCSQTLNHNVMYWYQQKSSQAPKLLFHYYDKDFNNEADTPDNFQSRRPNTSFCFLDIRSPGLGDTAMYLCATSRGGGDEQCFGPGTRLTVT.

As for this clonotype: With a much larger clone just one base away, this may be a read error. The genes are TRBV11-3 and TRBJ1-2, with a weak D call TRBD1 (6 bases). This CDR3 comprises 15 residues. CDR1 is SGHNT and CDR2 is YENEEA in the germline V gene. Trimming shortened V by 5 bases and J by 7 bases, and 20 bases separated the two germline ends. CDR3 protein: CASSIGLAGASGYTF. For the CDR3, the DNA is TGTGCCAGCAGCATAGGCCTTGCAGGGGCGAGTGGCTACACCTTC.

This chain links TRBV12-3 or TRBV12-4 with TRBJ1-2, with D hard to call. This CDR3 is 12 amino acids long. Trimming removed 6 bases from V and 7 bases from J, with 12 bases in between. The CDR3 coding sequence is TGTGCCAGCAGACCGAGATCCGCTGGCTACACCTTC. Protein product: CASRPRSAGYTF.